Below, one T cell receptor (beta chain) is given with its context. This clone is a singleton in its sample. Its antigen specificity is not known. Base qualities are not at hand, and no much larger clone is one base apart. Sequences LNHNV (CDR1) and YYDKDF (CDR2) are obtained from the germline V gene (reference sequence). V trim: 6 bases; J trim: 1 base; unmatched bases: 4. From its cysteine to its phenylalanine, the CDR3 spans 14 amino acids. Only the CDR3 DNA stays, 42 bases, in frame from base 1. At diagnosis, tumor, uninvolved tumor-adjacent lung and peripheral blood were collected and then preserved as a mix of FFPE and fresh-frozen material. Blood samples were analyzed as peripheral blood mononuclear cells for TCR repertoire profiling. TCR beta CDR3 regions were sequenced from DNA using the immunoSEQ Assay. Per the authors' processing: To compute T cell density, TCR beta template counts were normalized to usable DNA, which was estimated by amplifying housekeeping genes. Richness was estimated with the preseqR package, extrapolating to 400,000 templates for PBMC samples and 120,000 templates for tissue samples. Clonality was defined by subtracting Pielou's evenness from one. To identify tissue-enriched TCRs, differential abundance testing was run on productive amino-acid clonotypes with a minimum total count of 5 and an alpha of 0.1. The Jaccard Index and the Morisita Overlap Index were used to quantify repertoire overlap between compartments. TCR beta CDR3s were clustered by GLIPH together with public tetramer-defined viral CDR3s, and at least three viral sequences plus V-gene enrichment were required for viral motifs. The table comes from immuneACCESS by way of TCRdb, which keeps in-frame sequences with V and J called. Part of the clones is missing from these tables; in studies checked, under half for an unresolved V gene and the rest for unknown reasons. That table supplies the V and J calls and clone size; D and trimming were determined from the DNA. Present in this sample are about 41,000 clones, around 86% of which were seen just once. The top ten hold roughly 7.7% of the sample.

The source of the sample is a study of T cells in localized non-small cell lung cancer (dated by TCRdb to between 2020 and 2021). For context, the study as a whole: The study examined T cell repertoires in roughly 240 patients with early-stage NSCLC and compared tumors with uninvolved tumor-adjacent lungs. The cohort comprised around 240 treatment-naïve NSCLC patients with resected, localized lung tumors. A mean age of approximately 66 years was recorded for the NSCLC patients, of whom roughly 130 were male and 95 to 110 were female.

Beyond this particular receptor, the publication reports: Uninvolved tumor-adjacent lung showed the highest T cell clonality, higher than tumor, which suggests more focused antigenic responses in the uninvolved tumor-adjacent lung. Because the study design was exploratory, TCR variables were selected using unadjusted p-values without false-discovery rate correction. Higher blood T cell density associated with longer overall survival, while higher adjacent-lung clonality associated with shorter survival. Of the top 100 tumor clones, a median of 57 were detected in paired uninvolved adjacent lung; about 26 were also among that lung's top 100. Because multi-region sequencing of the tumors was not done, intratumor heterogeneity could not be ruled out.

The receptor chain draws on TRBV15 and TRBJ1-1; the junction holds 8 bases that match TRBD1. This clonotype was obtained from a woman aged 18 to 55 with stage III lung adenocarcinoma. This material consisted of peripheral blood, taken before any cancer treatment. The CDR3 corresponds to CATRLDRGNTEAFF. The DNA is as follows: TGTGCCACCAGGTTAGACAGGGGGAACACTGAAGCTTTCTTT.